This T cell receptor beta chain was found in a study of Ad26.COV2.S vaccination and SARS-CoV-2 variants. Study at large: Ad26.COV2.S, an intramuscular injection, was given once or twice 56 days apart. Study-level results: Analyses of TCR breadth and depth may have underestimated total T cell responses.

Points on this clone: The antigen remains undetermined.

Specified treatment: over 15 received Ad26.COV2.S at low or high dose, single or two shots; 5 received placebo; per-sample allocation not given. Vaccine and placebo recipients were sampled on day 63 after the first injection. This Boston cohort included adults aged 18-55 years. Repertoires were generated with immunoSEQ multiplex PCR, while TCRdb's copy carries only in-frame clones and drops some. This table holds hundreds of thousands of clones, 87% found once. V shed 6 bases and J shed 7 bases, with 12 bases lying between them. The CDR3 totals 12 residues. CDR1 is LNHDA and CDR2 is SQIVND in the germline V gene (reference sequence).

Sequenced material: peripheral blood, taken in a trial of Ad26.COV2.S vaccine versus placebo. This receptor was obtained from a person between 18 and 59 years old who received the Ad26.COV2.S COVID-19 vaccine or a placebo. The chain has TRBV19 and TRBJ1-1; possible D gene TRBD1, 5 bases. The CDR3, as DNA: TGTGCCAGTAGACGGGGGGTCGTTGAAGCTTTCTTT. Its translation is CASRRGVVEAFF.